Here is one T cell receptor beta chain with its context. The antigen is unknown. This sample is part of a study of T cell responses to AZD1222 COVID-19 vaccine. Clones were read by immunoSEQ multiplex PCR, and TCRdb kept only the in-frame ones, dropping some. The sample includes about 140,000 clones, about 93% of them seen just once. The CDR3 is 14 amino acids. Germline loops: CDR1 MNHEY, CDR2 SVGEGT. Trimming took 2 bases from V and 8 from J, leaving 13 bases between them. Second-dose schedules of about 4 or about 12 weeks were combined. Study results and caveats: Scientists sampled the repertoires only once the peak T cell response had passed.

This rearrangement joins TRBV6-2 or TRBV6-3 to TRBJ2-1, with D tentatively TRBD1 (6 bases). This receptor was identified in an adult who received the AZD1222 COVID-19 vaccine. The sample was peripheral blood, taken 28 days after the second AZD1222 dose. Here the CDR3 reads CASSYRAGVYEQFF. The CDR3 DNA reads TGTGCCAGCAGTTACAGGGCAGGGGTCTATGAGCAGTTCTTC.